This is a list of T cell receptor beta chains from one sample in a study of blood T cell repertoires in COVID-19. Measured with immunoSEQ multiplex PCR; TCRdb has only the in-frame clones, and not every one. The data show some 250,000 clones, with roughly 84% seen just once and roughly 3.1% held by the top ten. The sequenced sample was peripheral blood. The receptors were gathered from a young woman with acute or convalescent COVID-19. Each CDR3 is given with its conserved first and last residue. D genes are given only for firm matches. Clone size appears in some rows only: once, few, many, or a class for an expanded clone.

size | D | J | V | DNA | CDR3
- | - | TRBJ1-2 | TRBV6-6 | TGTGCCAGCACACTACAGGTTTTAGTAGGCTACACCTTC | CASTLQVLVGYTF
- | TRBD2 | TRBJ2-7 | TRBV5-1 | TGCGCCAGCAGCTTGACTAGCGGGTTAACCTACGAGCAGTACTTC | CASSLTSGLTYEQYF
few | TRBD1 | TRBJ1-1 | TRBV28 | TGTGCCAGCGCGTCCAAGACAGGGGGAACTGAAGCTTTCTTT | CASASKTGGTEAFF
- | TRBD2 | TRBJ2-2 | TRBV7-8 | TGTGCCAGCACCCCGACGAGGGCGGGACTAGCGGTCAACACCGGGGAGCTGTTTTTT | CASTPTRAGLAVNTGELFF
- | - | TRBJ1-6 | TRBV7-2 | TGTGCCAGCAGCTTAACGCAGGGAAAAAATTCACCCCTCCACTTT | CASSLTQGKNSPLHF
- | TRBD1 | TRBJ1-4 | TRBV9 | TGTGCCAGCAGCGTAGGGACAGGGCTGATGACTGGAAAACTGTTTTTT | CASSVGTGLMTGKLFF
few | - | TRBJ2-5 | TRBV18 | TGTGCCAGCTCACCAACCGGAGTCCAAGAGACCCAGTACTTC | CASSPTGVQETQYF
- | - | TRBJ2-4 | TRBV11-3 | TGTGCCAGCAGCTTGAGCGGTACGACAATTCAGTACTTC | CASSLSGTTIQYF
- | TRBD2 | TRBJ2-2 | TRBV7-3 | TGTGCCAGCAGTTTAGCGGGAGTAGAAACCGGGGAGCTGTTTTTT | CASSLAGVETGELFF
- | TRBD2 | TRBJ2-7 | TRBV20-1 | TGCAGTGCTAGTGCCCTAGCGGGAGTCGGGAACGAGCAGTACTTC | CSASALAGVGNEQYF
- | - | TRBJ2-3 | TRBV19 | TGTGCCAGTAGGACAGTCGCTACGGATACGCAGTATTTT | CASRTVATDTQYF
- | - | TRBJ2-2 | TRBV7-8 | TGTGCCAGCAGCTTCCTGGCGGGCATGAACACCGGGGAGCTGTTTTTT | CASSFLAGMNTGELFF
- | - | TRBJ1-1 | TRBV10-1 | TGCGCCAGCAGTGACCACAGGGTTGATTGGACTGAAGCTTTCTTT | CASSDHRVDWTEAFF
few | TRBD2 | TRBJ2-3 | TRBV7-2 | TGTGCCAGCAGCAGTGGGACTAGCGGGAGAGATACGCAGTATTTT | CASSSGTSGRDTQYF
- | TRBD2 | TRBJ2-7 | TRBV7-6 | TGTGCCAGCAGCTTAGTTCCGGGAGGAGAGCAGTACTTC | CASSLVPGGEQYF
- | - | TRBJ1-4 | TRBV10-2 | TGCGCCAGCAGTCCCCGGCGGGGGGAAACTAATGAAAAACTGTTTTTT | CASSPRRGETNEKLFF
- | - | TRBJ1-1 | TRBV6-2/TRBV6-3 | TGTGCCAGCAGTTACCCCGACACTGAAGCTTTCTTT | CASSYPDTEAFF
once | - | TRBJ1-1 | TRBV27 | TGTGCCAGCATCTCGGGGTATGAAGCTTTCTTT | CASISGYEAFF
- | - | TRBJ2-7 | TRBV30 | TGTGCCTGGAGTGCAGGTCACGAGCAGTACTTC | CAWSAGHEQYF
once | - | TRBJ2-1 | TRBV24-1 | TGTGCCACCCAAACACAGGGTTACAATGAGCAGTTCTTC | CATQTQGYNEQFF
few | - | TRBJ2-7 | TRBV7-2 | TGTGCCAGCAGCTTAGCGGTTGGGCCCAACGAGCAGTACTTC | CASSLAVGPNEQYF
- | TRBD2 | TRBJ2-3 | TRBV27 | TGTGCCAGCAGTCAGGGGACTAGCGGGGGGGATACGCAGTATTTT | CASSQGTSGGDTQYF
- | TRBD2 | TRBJ2-7 | TRBV19 | TGTGCCAGTAGTCCGTCAGGACTAGCGGGAGGATACGAGCAGTACTTC | CASSPSGLAGGYEQYF
few | - | TRBJ1-6 | TRBV27 | TGTGCCAGCAGTTTTAGACTTCCTAGCTCCTATAATTCACCCCTCCACTTT | CASSFRLPSSYNSPLHF
- | TRBD1 | TRBJ2-3 | TRBV2 | TGTGCCAGCGAGGACAGGGGTTGGGCCACAGATACGCAGTATTTT | CASEDRGWATDTQYF
- | TRBD1 | TRBJ1-2 | TRBV5-1 | TGCGCCAGCAGCTTGACCGGGACAGCCTTTGGCTACACCTTC | CASSLTGTAFGYTF
- | - | TRBJ1-6 | TRBV9 | TGTGCCAGCAGCCCGTATAATTCACCCCTCCACTTT | CASSPYNSPLHF
- | - | TRBJ2-7 | TRBV7-9 | TGTGCCAGCAGCTTAGAGGGGGTTGGCTCCGAGCAGTACTTC | CASSLEGVGSEQYF
- | - | TRBJ1-1 | TRBV18 | TGTGCCAGCTCAGGAACGGGGGGGTTCGACACTGAAGCTTTCTTT | CASSGTGGFDTEAFF
- | - | TRBJ1-2 | TRBV5-1 | TGCGCCAGCAGCTTGGGACAGGTTTGGGGGCCGGGCTATGGCTACACCTTC | CASSLGQVWGPGYGYTF
- | TRBD1 | TRBJ1-3 | TRBV19 | TGTGCCAGTAGTCCCCAACAGGGGGAAGCTGGAAACACCATATATTTT | CASSPQQGEAGNTIYF
- | TRBD1 | TRBJ2-7 | TRBV28 | TGTGCCAGCAGTCCTCCGGACAGGTTCTACGAGCAGTACTTC | CASSPPDRFYEQYF
- | TRBD1 | TRBJ1-3 | TRBV7-8 | TGTGCCAGCAGCCCGAGGGACAGGGTTGGAAACACCATATATTTT | CASSPRDRVGNTIYF
- | - | TRBJ1-2 | TRBV6-1 | TGTGCCAGCAGTGAAGGCCTTCAGGGTTCTCTCTATGGCTACACCTTC | CASSEGLQGSLYGYTF
- | - | TRBJ1-1 | TRBV3-1/TRBV3-2 | TGTGCCAGCAGCCAACAGGGAGGGAACACTGAAGCTTTCTTT | CASSQQGGNTEAFF